Shown below are 19 T cell receptor beta chains from a single sample sequenced in a study of tumor-infiltrating lymphocytes in oesophageal squamous cell carcinoma. Via MiXCR, TCRdb re-called the PCR reads, giving one row per CDR3 protein. Among about 12,000 distinct CDR3 sequences listed, about 55% were seen once. Sequenced material: esophageal tumor tissue. The receptors originated from a female donor with esophageal squamous cell carcinoma.

The CDR3, as DNA: TGTGCCAGCAGTCGAGACCAAATTCAGGGTCCTGGGGGAAACATTCAGTACTTC. Its translation is CASSRDQIQGPGGNIQYF. The chain joins TRBV6-6 to TRBJ2-7; the D gene could be TRBD1 or TRBD2 (5 bases each). The J call may be faulty, since TRBJ2-4 better matches the DNA end. This CDR3 has 18 amino acids. In germline, CDR1 is MNHNY, CDR2 SVGAGI (reference sequence).

As to this clonotype: Its ends do not fully match the called genes, so a read error is possible. The rearrangement joins TRBV7-9 to TRBJ2-7; TRBD1 aligns across 7 bases. The CDR3 is made up of 15 amino acids. Germline lookup yields CDR1 SEHNR and CDR2 FQNEAQ (reference sequence). The CDR3 region has the DNA TGTGCCAGCAGCTTTAGGGGGCTAGGTAATTCACCCCTCCACTTC. Its protein product is CASSFRGLGNSPLHF. Full variable domain (missing parts from reference TRBV7-9 and TRBJ2-7): DTGVSQNPRHKITKRGQNVTFRCDPISEHNRLYWYRQTLGQGPEFLTYFQNEAQLEKSRLLSDRFSAERPKGSFSTLEIQRTEQGDSAMYLCASSFRGLGNSPLHFGPGTRLTVT.

This clonotype showed up many times. The gene calls are TRBV18 and TRBJ2-1; D call uncertain. V lost 3 bases and J lost 4, with 13 bases in between. Germline CDR1 and CDR2: KGHSH and LQKENI. The CDR3 has 15 amino acids. CDR3 in DNA: TGTGCCAGCTCACCGACGGACCAACTATACAATGAGCAGTTCTTC. Protein: CASSPTDQLYNEQFF.

Note on this clonotype: An end of the junction differs from the germline gene, which may be a read error. This chain links TRBV7-7 with TRBJ2-1; D is ambiguous. CDR3 length: 13 residues. CDR1 SSHAT and CDR2 FNYEAQ come from the germline V gene (reference sequence). CDR3 amino acids: CASSFTIGNEQFF. DNA of the CDR3: TGTGCTAGCAGCTTTACTATAGGTAATGAGCAGTTCTTC.

The CDR3 loop reads CATSRVGAGSYNEQYF. The CDR3 coding sequence is TGTGCCACCAGCAGAGTGGGAGCAGGCTCCTACAATGAGCAGTACTTC. This chain links TRBV15 with TRBJ2-7; D possibly corresponds to TRBD2 (5 bases). Trimming shortened V by 1 base and J by 7 bases, and 20 bases separated the two germline ends. This CDR3 contains 16 residues. The germline V gene has CDR1 LNHNV and CDR2 YYDKDF (reference sequence).

As regards this clonotype: The conserved phenylalanine or tryptophan is not found at the CDR3 terminus, so this likely reflects a read error. Because the CDR3's place on the DNA is in doubt, the DNA is left out and the CDR3 is given as listed by TCRdb. The rearrangement uses TRBV6-8 and TRBJ2-5; the table's D call, TRBD1, was not checked against the DNA. CDR1 is MNHGY and CDR2 is SAAAGT in the germline V gene. The CDR3 adds up to 20 amino acids, both ends counted. This CDR3 is CASSWGFGTGGKNSPLHFGN.

The gene calls are TRBV27 and TRBJ2-2; D remains ambiguous. Germline V gene lookup returns CDR1 MNHEY and CDR2 SMNVEV (reference sequence). CDR3 length equals 15 residues. Deletions cut 7 bases from V and 1 base from J, with 13 bases between. CDR3: CASKDQPENTGELFF. The CDR3 bases are TGTGCCAGCAAGGATCAACCAGAGAACACCGGGGAGCTGTTTTTT.

The rearrangement uses TRBV7-3 and TRBJ2-3, with D tentatively TRBD1 (5 bases). CDR3 length: 14 amino acids. V was trimmed by 5 bases and J by 2 bases, leaving 11 bases between them. The germline gives CDR1 SGHTA, CDR2 FQGTGA. The CDR3 sequence: CASSISGFTDTQYF. As DNA, the CDR3 is TGTGCCAGCAGCATATCAGGGTTCACAGATACGCAGTATTTT.

The chain is built from TRBV28 and TRBJ1-1; TRBD1 agrees at 11 bases. The CDR3 sequence is 13 residues long. V shed 6 bases, J shed 6 bases, and the junction held 3 bases outside the gene matches. CDR1 is MDHEN and CDR2 is SYDVKM in the germline V gene. The CDR3 nucleotides read TGTGCCAGCAGATGGGGACAGGGGGCTGAAGCTTTCTTT. Amino acid sequence: CASRWGQGAEAFF.

V and J are TRBV7-3 and TRBJ2-1; tentative D call: TRBD2 (6 bases). The CDR3 length is 13 residues. Per the germline V gene, CDR1 is SGHTA and CDR2 is FQGTGA. V was trimmed by 5 bases and J by 9 bases, leaving 14 bases between them. In DNA form, the CDR3 reads TGTGCCAGCAGCCCCGCGGGATCGGGTGAGCAGTTCTTC. This translates into CASSPAGSGEQFF. Variable domain in full (rest from reference TRBV7-3 and TRBJ2-1): GAGVSQTPSNKVTEKGKYVELRCDPISGHTALYWYRQSLGQGPEFLIYFQGTGAADDSGLPNDRFFAVRPEGSVSTLKIQRTERGDSAVYLCASSPAGSGEQFFGPGTRLTVL.

The J gene is TRBJ2-7, the V gene TRBV28; unclear D gene. The last part of the DNA fits TRBJ1-2 better; the J call may be wrong. This CDR3 is 13 amino acids long. Germline values: CDR1 MDHEN, CDR2 SYDVKM. CDR3 in DNA: TGTGCCAGCAGTTCCAGCCCTCACTATGGCTACACCTTC. Residues: CASSSSPHYGYTF.

The DNA for the CDR3 is TGTGCCAGTAGAGACCTAAGGACGGCCTACTACGAGCAGTACTTC. Translated, it gives CASRDLRTAYYEQYF. V gene TRBV19 combines with J gene TRBJ2-1; D remains unclear. TRBJ2-7 matches the DNA end more closely, so the J call is doubtful. The CDR3 sequence is 15 residues long. Germline CDR1 LNHDA, CDR2 SQIVND (reference sequence).

The chain employs TRBV7-3 and TRBJ2-3; TRBD2 agrees at 8 bases. Trimming at V came to 5 bases and at J to 3 bases, leaving 4 bases not matched to a gene. There are 14 residues in the CDR3. Germline V gives CDR1 SGHTA, CDR2 FQGTGA. The CDR3 spells CASSTGGWTDTQYF. In nucleotides, the CDR3 is TGTGCCAGCAGCACGGGGGGGTGGACAGATACGCAGTATTTT.

The genes are TRBV7-2 and TRBJ2-1; a possible D gene is TRBD2 (5 bases). The J call is doubtful: the DNA matches TRBJ2-7 better. CDR3 size: 16 residues. Germline CDR1 reads SGHTA; CDR2 reads FQGNSA. The CDR3 DNA reads as TGTGCCAGCAGCTCCCCCCTAGGGCGGGTCCGGTACGAGCAGTACTTC. Translating it yields CASSSPLGRVRYEQYF.

This chain uses TRBV6-1 with TRBJ2-5; D might be TRBD2 (6 bases). TRBJ2-1 matches the DNA end more closely, so the J call is doubtful. This CDR3 has 16 residues. Germline V CDR1 and CDR2: MNHNS, SASEGT. In DNA form, the CDR3 reads TGTGCCAGCAGTGAATTCGGGAGCTCGCCCTACAATGAGCAGTTCTTC. Protein sequence: CASSEFGSSPYNEQFF.

This rearrangement joins TRBV6-1 to TRBJ2-3; TRBD2 agrees at 8 bases. The J call may not be correct, given that the DNA end is closer to TRBJ2-7. CDR1 and CDR2 from the germline V gene are MNHNS and SASEGT. This CDR3 region has 16 residues. The CDR3 DNA sequence: TGTGCCAGCACCTCGTTCAGGCGGGGGGACACAGATACGCAGTACTTC. Its translation: CASTSFRRGDTDTQYF.

This clonotype was counted between two and nine times. This chain connects TRBV7-2 to TRBJ1-5; no clear D gene. Trimming stripped 5 bases from V and 1 base from J, with 12 bases between. CDR1 SGHTA and CDR2 FQGNSA come from the germline V gene. The CDR3 contains 15 residues. The CDR3 is CASSPLRGSNQPQHF. The CDR3 coding sequence is TGTGCCAGCAGCCCCCTGCGGGGAAGCAATCAGCCCCAGCATTTT.

Comment on this clonotype: Being one base from a much bigger clone, this may be a read error. The chain combines TRBV7-9 with TRBJ2-3, with 10 bases aligning to TRBD2. The germline V gene has CDR1 SEHNR and CDR2 FQNEAQ (reference sequence). The CDR3 length is 15 residues. In DNA form, the CDR3 reads TGTGCTAGCAGCCCCCGACTAGCGGGTGTGGAGACCCAGTGCTTC. Translated: CASSPRLAGVETQCF.

As concerns this clonotype: A much larger clone is a single base away; this may be a read error. This chain links TRBV2 with TRBJ2-4; D might be TRBD1 (6 bases). The tail of the sequence fits TRBJ2-7 better, so the J call may be wrong. CDR1 SNHLY and CDR2 FYNNEI come from the germline V gene. The CDR3 totals 13 residues. The CDR3 nucleotides are TGTGCCAGAACTCCAGGGGTCATGGACGAGCAGTACTTC. This codes for CARTPGVMDEQYF.